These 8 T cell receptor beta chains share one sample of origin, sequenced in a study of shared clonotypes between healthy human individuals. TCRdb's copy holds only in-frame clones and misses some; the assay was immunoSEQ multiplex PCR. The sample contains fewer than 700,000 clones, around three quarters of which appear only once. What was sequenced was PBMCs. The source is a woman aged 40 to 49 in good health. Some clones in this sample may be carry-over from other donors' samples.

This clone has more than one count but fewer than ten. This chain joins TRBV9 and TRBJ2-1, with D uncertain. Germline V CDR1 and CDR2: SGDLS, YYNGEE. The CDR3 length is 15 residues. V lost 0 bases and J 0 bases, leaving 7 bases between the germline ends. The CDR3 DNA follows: TGTGCCAGCAGCGTAGCTATCGGCTCCTACAATGAGCAGTTCTTC. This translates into CASSVAIGSYNEQFF.

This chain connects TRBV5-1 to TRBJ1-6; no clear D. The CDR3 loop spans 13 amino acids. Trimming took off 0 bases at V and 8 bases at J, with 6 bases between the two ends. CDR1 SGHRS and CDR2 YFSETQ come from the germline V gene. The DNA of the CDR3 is TGCGCCAGCAGCTTGGCCGGGTATTCACCCCTCCACTTT. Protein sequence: CASSLAGYSPLHF.

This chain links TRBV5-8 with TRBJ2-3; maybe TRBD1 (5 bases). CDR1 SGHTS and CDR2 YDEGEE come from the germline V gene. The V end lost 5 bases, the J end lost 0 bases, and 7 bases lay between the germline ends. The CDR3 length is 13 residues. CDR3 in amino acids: CASRSGSTDTQYF. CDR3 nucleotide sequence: TGTGCCAGCAGGTCAGGGAGCACAGATACGCAGTATTTT.

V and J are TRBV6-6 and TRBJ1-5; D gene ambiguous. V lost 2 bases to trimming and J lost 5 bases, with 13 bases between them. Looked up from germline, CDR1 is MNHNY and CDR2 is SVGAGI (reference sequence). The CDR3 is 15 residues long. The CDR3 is CASSYREVVDQPQHF. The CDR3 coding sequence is TGTGCCAGCAGTTACAGGGAAGTGGTGGATCAGCCCCAGCATTTT.

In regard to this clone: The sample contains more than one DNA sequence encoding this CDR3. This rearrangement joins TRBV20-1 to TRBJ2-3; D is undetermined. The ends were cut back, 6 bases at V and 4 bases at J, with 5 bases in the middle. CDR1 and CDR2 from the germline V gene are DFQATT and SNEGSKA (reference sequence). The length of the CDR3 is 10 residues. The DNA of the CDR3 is TGCAGTGCCGCCGCAGATACGCAGTATTTT. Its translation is CSAAADTQYF.

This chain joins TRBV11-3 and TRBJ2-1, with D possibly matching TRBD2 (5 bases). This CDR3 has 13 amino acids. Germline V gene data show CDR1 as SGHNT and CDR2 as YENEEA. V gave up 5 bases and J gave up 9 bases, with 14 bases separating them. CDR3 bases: TGTGCCAGCAGCCAATCTAATGCGGGTGAGCAGTTCTTC. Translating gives CASSQSNAGEQFF.

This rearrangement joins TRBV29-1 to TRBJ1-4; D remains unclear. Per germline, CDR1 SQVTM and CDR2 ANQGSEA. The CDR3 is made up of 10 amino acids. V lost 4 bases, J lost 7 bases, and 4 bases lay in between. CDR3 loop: CSVGGEKLFF. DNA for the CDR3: TGCAGCGTTGGAGGTGAAAAACTGTTTTTT. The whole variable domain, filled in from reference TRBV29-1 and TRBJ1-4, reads SAVISQKPSRDICQRGTSLTIQCQVDSQVTMMFWYRQQPGQSLTLIATANQGSEATYESGFVIDKFPISRPNLTFSTLTVSNMSPEDSSIYLCSVGGEKLFFGSGTQLSVL.

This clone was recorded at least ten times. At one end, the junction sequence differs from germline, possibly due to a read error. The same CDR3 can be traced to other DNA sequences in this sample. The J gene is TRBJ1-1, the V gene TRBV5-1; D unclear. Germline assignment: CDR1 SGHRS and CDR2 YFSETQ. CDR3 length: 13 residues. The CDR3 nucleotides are TGCGCCAGCAGCGTAGACGGCCCAACAACCCCACTCTTT. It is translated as CASSVDGPTTPLF.